The 10 T cell receptor beta chains below were found in one sample sequenced in a study of CD8 T cells in Susac syndrome. With random hexamers, reverse transcription was performed on roughly 0.5 to 1 ug of RNA. Using its own MiXCR run on the immunoSEQ multiplex PCR reads, TCRdb lists one record per CDR3 protein. Of 150,000 to 200,000 distinct CDR3 sequences detected, 94% appear once; the ten largest clones hold about 0.1%. The specimen sequenced was CD4+ T cells from PBMCs. The receptor set was obtained from a human donor with multiple sclerosis.

The rearrangement joins TRBV18 to TRBJ2-5; no firm D call. Germline V gives CDR1 KGHSH, CDR2 LQKENI. The CDR3 covers 16 residues. Trimming removed 0 bases from V and 0 bases from J, with 11 bases in between. DNA of the CDR3: TGTGCCAGCTCACCACCTCCTCGGGCCGACCAAGAGACCCAGTACTTC. Its protein is CASSPPPRADQETQYF.

The chain recombines TRBV7-9 with TRBJ2-5; 7 bases map to TRBD2. There are 17 residues in the CDR3. The trim removed 5 bases at V and 1 base at J, leaving 13 bases unmatched. CDR1 is SEHNR, CDR2 FQNEAQ, per germline (reference sequence). CDR3 DNA sequence: TGTGCCAGCAGCCCCGGGGAGTTAGCGGGTCCCCAAGAGACCCAGTACTTC. Encoded protein: CASSPGELAGPQETQYF.

This chain uses TRBV29-1 with TRBJ2-5; D not resolved. Germline V gene sequence: CDR1 SQVTM, CDR2 ANQGSEA. The CDR3 spans 13 residues. V gave up 2 bases and J gave up 2 bases, with 9 bases separating them. This CDR3 reads CSVERQVQETQYF. The CDR3 DNA follows: TGCAGCGTTGAACGTCAGGTTCAAGAGACCCAGTACTTC.

This rearrangement joins TRBV2 to TRBJ2-5; 7 bases are a match to TRBD2. The CDR3 sequence is 17 residues long. Germline loops: CDR1 SNHLY, CDR2 FYNNEI. The V gene end was trimmed by 7 bases and the J gene end by 5 bases; junction bases not matched to a gene: 19. The chain's CDR3 is CASKQLRRTREGETQYF. The DNA for the CDR3 is TGTGCCAGCAAGCAATTACGCCGGACCAGGGAGGGTGAGACCCAGTACTTC.

This clonotype was picked up one time. This chain joins TRBV6-1 and TRBJ1-1; D remains unclear. With 2 bases removed from V and 3 bases from J, the gap between germline ends came to 7 bases. The CDR3 loop spans 13 amino acids. Germline assignment: CDR1 MNHNS and CDR2 SASEGT. The CDR3 loop reads CASSERRDTEAFF. CDR3 nucleotide sequence: TGTGCCAGCAGTGAAAGGAGGGACACTGAAGCTTTCTTT.

CDR3: CASSLGGAGDTQYF. CDR3 nucleotide sequence: TGCGCCAGCAGCTTGGGGGGCGCCGGAGATACGCAGTATTTT. The genes are TRBV5-1 and TRBJ2-3; D may be TRBD1 (5 bases). The length of the CDR3 is 14 residues. Germline assignment: CDR1 SGHRS and CDR2 YFSETQ. With 0 bases removed from V and 5 bases from J, the gap between germline ends came to 10 bases.

This chain joins TRBV12-3 or TRBV12-4 and TRBJ2-1; no clear D gene. V shed 1 base and J shed 7 bases, with 11 bases lying between them. The CDR3 is made up of 14 amino acids. CDR3 loop: CASSLGLKGNEQFF. DNA of the CDR3: TGTGCCAGCAGTTTAGGACTGAAAGGTAATGAGCAGTTCTTC.

The chain employs TRBV19 and TRBJ2-3; D ambiguous. This CDR3 has 14 residues. Trimming took off 8 bases at V and 2 bases at J, with 14 bases between the two ends. Per the germline V gene, CDR1 is LNHDA and CDR2 is SQIVND (reference sequence). CDR3 DNA: TGTGCCAGTTCCTACGCGCGGAACACAGATACGCAGTATTTT. Amino acids: CASSYARNTDTQYF. Combining the CDR3 with reference TRBV19 and TRBJ2-3 gives the whole variable domain DGGITQSPKYLFRKEGQNVTLSCEQNLNHDAMYWYRQDPGQGLRLIYYSQIVNDFQKGDIAEGYSVSREKKESFPLTVTSAQKNPTAFYLCASSYARNTDTQYFGPGTRLTVL.

This clonotype was observed a single time. The rearrangement links TRBV15 to TRBJ1-2, with D unclear. Germline values: CDR1 LNHNV, CDR2 YYDKDF (reference sequence). The CDR3 extends over 14 amino acids. V lost 6 bases and J lost 3, with 14 bases in between. The CDR3 reads CATRPRAGDYGYTF. CDR3 in DNA: TGTGCCACCAGGCCCCGTGCGGGTGACTATGGCTACACCTTC. Supplemented by reference TRBV15 and TRBJ1-2, the full variable domain reads DAMVIQNPRYQVTQFGKPVTLSCSQTLNHNVMYWYQQKSSQAPKLLFHYYDKDFNNEADTPDNFQSRRPNTSFCFLDIRSPGLGDTAMYLCATRPRAGDYGYTFGSGTRLTVV.

V and J are TRBV7-9 and TRBJ1-1; 10 nucleotides match TRBD1. The CDR3 extends over 15 amino acids. The germline V gene encodes CDR1 SEHNR and CDR2 FQNEAQ (reference sequence). With V trimmed by 5 bases and J by 1 base, 4 bases remained unmatched. This CDR3 is CASSHGQGENTEAFF. The CDR3 DNA reads TGTGCCAGCAGCCACGGACAGGGGGAGAACACTGAAGCTTTCTTT.